This entry features one T cell receptor (beta chain) sequence. These data come from a study of blood T cell repertoires in COVID-19. At the level of the study: Acute-phase and convalescent COVID-19 samples originated in the United States, Italy and Spain. The cDNA or gDNA used as material had been derived from T cells, B-cell-depleted T cells, or PBMCs.

Clinical histories supplied by participants themselves formed the basis of cohort assignment. The V end lost 1 base, the J end lost 9 bases, and 12 bases lay between the germline ends. The germline gives CDR1 MNHNS, CDR2 SASEGT. The CDR3 has 13 residues. Only in-frame clones appear in the TCRdb table, and some are missing; sequencing was by immunoSEQ multiplex PCR. The data show 180,000 or so clones, roughly 82% seen once. This sequence originates from a man aged 45-65 years who had recovered from COVID-19. The sample comprised PBMCs or T cells enriched from blood (not recorded which). The chain links TRBV6-1 to TRBJ2-5; D is unresolved. The CDR3 region has the DNA TGTGCCAGCAGTGAAGGGAATACAGCCCCCCAGTACTTC. It encodes CASSEGNTAPQYF.